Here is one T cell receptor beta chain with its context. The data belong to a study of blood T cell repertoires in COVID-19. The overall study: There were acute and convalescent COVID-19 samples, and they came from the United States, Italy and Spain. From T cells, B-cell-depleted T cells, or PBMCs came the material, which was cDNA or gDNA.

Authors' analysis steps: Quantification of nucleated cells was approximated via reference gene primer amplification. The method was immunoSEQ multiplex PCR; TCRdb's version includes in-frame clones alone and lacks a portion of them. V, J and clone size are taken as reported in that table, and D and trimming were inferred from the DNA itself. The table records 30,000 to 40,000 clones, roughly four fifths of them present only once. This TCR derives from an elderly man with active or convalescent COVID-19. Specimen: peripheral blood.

CDR3: CASSPDREEGNTIYF. The CDR3 DNA follows: TGTGCCAGCAGTCCAGACAGGGAAGAAGGAAACACCATATATTTT. The V call is TRBV2, the J call TRBJ1-3, with 7 bases aligning to TRBD1. Germline V CDR1 and CDR2: SNHLY, FYNNEI. The CDR3 extends over 15 amino acids. V shed 5 bases, J shed 4 bases, and the junction held 8 bases outside the gene matches.